The rows below give T cell receptor beta chains drawn from one sample of a study of yellow fever vaccine responses in identical twins. TCRdb fed the RT-PCR reads into MiXCR, producing one record per CDR3 protein. This table holds more than 15,000 distinct CDR3 sequences, 65% to 85% found once. This specimen was T cells from blood (PBMCs), unsorted or a sorted subset (not recorded which), taken before or after yellow fever vaccination (not recorded which). These TCRs come from a woman aged 18-29 years who received the yellow fever vaccine. The CDR3 runs from the conserved cysteine through the conserved F or W. Fields, in order: D gene, V gene, J gene, clone size, CDR3 protein, CDR3 DNA. D genes are given only for firm matches. The size entry is marked missing in some rows and otherwise reads once, few, many or a size class.

D gene: -; V gene: TRBV11-3; J gene: TRBJ2-2; clone size: few; CDR3 protein: CASSLGRWFSDDTGELFF; CDR3 DNA: TGTGCCAGCAGCTTAGGTCGTTGGTTCAGCGATGACACCGGGGAGCTGTTTTTT
D gene: -; V gene: TRBV7-6; J gene: TRBJ2-1; clone size: -; CDR3 protein: CASSSVGGTYNEQFF; CDR3 DNA: TGTGCCAGCAGCTCGGTGGGCGGAACCTACAATGAGCAGTTCTTC
D gene: -; V gene: TRBV11-3; J gene: TRBJ2-4; clone size: -; CDR3 protein: CASSPGRKNIQYF; CDR3 DNA: TGTGCCAGCAGCCCGGGGCGGAAAAACATTCAGTACTTC
D gene: -; V gene: TRBV20-1; J gene: TRBJ1-1; clone size: -; CDR3 protein: CSASPRVTEAFF; CDR3 DNA: TGCAGTGCTAGCCCCAGGGTGACTGAAGCTTTCTTT
D gene: -; V gene: TRBV7-6; J gene: TRBJ2-7; clone size: -; CDR3 protein: CASSLAGVTDEQYF; CDR3 DNA: TGTGCCAGCAGCTTAGCGGGAGTCACGGACGAGCAGTACTTC
D gene: -; V gene: TRBV12-3/TRBV12-4; J gene: TRBJ1-1; clone size: few; CDR3 protein: CASSRRQANTEAFF; CDR3 DNA: TGTGCCAGCAGTCGTCGACAGGCGAACACTGAAGCTTTCTTT
D gene: -; V gene: TRBV19; J gene: TRBJ2-5; clone size: few; CDR3 protein: CASRSVQETQYF; CDR3 DNA: TGTGCCAGTAGGTCGGTTCAAGAGACCCAGTACTTC
D gene: TRBD2; V gene: TRBV2; J gene: TRBJ2-1; clone size: -; CDR3 protein: CASSEGLAEIYNEQFF; CDR3 DNA: TGTGCCAGCAGTGAGGGACTAGCGGAGATATACAATGAGCAGTTCTTC
D gene: -; V gene: TRBV12-3/TRBV12-4; J gene: TRBJ1-5; clone size: -; CDR3 protein: CASSHRGSDQPQHF; CDR3 DNA: TGTGCCAGCAGTCATCGAGGGTCGGATCAGCCCCAGCATTTT
D gene: -; V gene: TRBV29-1; J gene: TRBJ2-1; clone size: -; CDR3 protein: CSVENPRTLYNEQFF; CDR3 DNA: TGCAGCGTTGAAAATCCGAGGACTCTCTACAATGAGCAGTTCTTC
D gene: -; V gene: TRBV5-1; J gene: TRBJ2-5; clone size: -; CDR3 protein: CASSFGTSQETQYF; CDR3 DNA: TGCGCCAGCAGCTTCGGCACCTCCCAAGAGACCCAGTACTTC
D gene: -; V gene: TRBV2; J gene: TRBJ1-1; clone size: few; CDR3 protein: CASSSRQVLNTEAFF; CDR3 DNA: TGTGCCAGCAGCTCAAGACAGGTCCTGAACACTGAAGCTTTCTTT
D gene: -; V gene: TRBV18; J gene: TRBJ2-5; clone size: -; CDR3 protein: CASSPPAQETQYF; CDR3 DNA: TGTGCCAGCTCACCACCGGCACAAGAGACCCAGTACTTC
D gene: -; V gene: TRBV7-3; J gene: TRBJ2-5; clone size: -; CDR3 protein: CASSLGTESLETQYF; CDR3 DNA: TGTGCCAGCAGCTTAGGTACAGAGAGTTTGGAGACCCAGTACTTC
D gene: TRBD1; V gene: TRBV11-3; J gene: TRBJ2-1; clone size: -; CDR3 protein: CASSSTGTVYNEQFF; CDR3 DNA: TGTGCCAGCAGCTCTACCGGGACAGTCTACAATGAGCAGTTCTTC
D gene: -; V gene: TRBV21-1; J gene: TRBJ1-2; clone size: -; CDR3 protein: CASSSTLGVCYGYTF; CDR3 DNA: TGTGCCAGCAGTTCAACACTTGGGGTGTGCTATGGCTACACCTTC
D gene: -; V gene: TRBV4-2; J gene: TRBJ1-4; clone size: -; CDR3 protein: CASSQEYGMGEKLFF; CDR3 DNA: TGTGCCAGCAGCCAAGAATACGGGATGGGTGAAAAACTGTTTTTT
D gene: -; V gene: TRBV5-5; J gene: TRBJ1-2; clone size: few; CDR3 protein: CASSVAFAGYGYTF; CDR3 DNA: TGTGCCAGCAGCGTCGCGTTCGCGGGCTATGGCTACACCTTC
D gene: -; V gene: TRBV20-1; J gene: TRBJ2-7; clone size: once; CDR3 protein: CSAREAGTPYEQYF; CDR3 DNA: TGCAGTGCTAGAGAGGCCGGGACCCCTTACGAGCAGTACTTC
D gene: TRBD2; V gene: TRBV10-3; J gene: TRBJ2-7; clone size: -; CDR3 protein: CAISRTSGSISSYEQYF; CDR3 DNA: TGTGCCATCAGTCGGACTAGCGGGAGCATTTCCTCCTACGAGCAGTACTTC
D gene: -; V gene: TRBV10-1; J gene: TRBJ1-3; clone size: -; CDR3 protein: CASSESLGNTIYF; CDR3 DNA: TGCGCCAGCAGTGAGTCCCTAGGAAACACCATATATTTT
D gene: -; V gene: TRBV18; J gene: TRBJ1-4; clone size: -; CDR3 protein: CASSLGGEKLFF; CDR3 DNA: TGTGCCAGCTCTCTCGGAGGTGAAAAACTGTTTTTT
D gene: -; V gene: TRBV7-2; J gene: TRBJ1-5; clone size: -; CDR3 protein: CASSPRTGPNQPQHF; CDR3 DNA: TGTGCCAGCAGCCCCCGTACAGGGCCCAATCAGCCCCAGCATTTT
D gene: TRBD2; V gene: TRBV11-2; J gene: TRBJ2-7; clone size: -; CDR3 protein: CASRVRTSGYSYEQYF; CDR3 DNA: TGTGCCAGCAGAGTAAGGACTAGCGGGTACTCCTACGAGCAGTACTTC
D gene: TRBD2; V gene: TRBV27; J gene: TRBJ2-7; clone size: -; CDR3 protein: CASSLRTSGDEQYF; CDR3 DNA: TGTGCCAGCAGCCTGCGGACTAGCGGAGACGAGCAGTACTTC
D gene: -; V gene: TRBV11-2; J gene: TRBJ2-5; clone size: -; CDR3 protein: CASSLDREVTGDTQYF; CDR3 DNA: TGTGCCAGCAGCTTAGACAGGGAGGTGACTGGGGATACCCAGTACTTC
D gene: -; V gene: TRBV11-1; J gene: TRBJ1-1; clone size: -; CDR3 protein: CASSSSGWNTEAFF; CDR3 DNA: TGTGCCAGCAGCTCCTCAGGGTGGAACACTGAAGCTTTCTTT
D gene: TRBD1; V gene: TRBV11-1; J gene: TRBJ2-5; clone size: once; CDR3 protein: CASSLGTAQETQYF; CDR3 DNA: TGTGCCAGCAGCTTGGGGACAGCGCAAGAGACCCAGTACTTC
D gene: -; V gene: TRBV7-3; J gene: TRBJ2-1; clone size: -; CDR3 protein: CASSLHLQRGRNEQFF; CDR3 DNA: TGTGCCAGCAGCTTACACCTCCAAAGGGGTAGAAATGAGCAGTTCTTC
D gene: -; V gene: TRBV7-9; J gene: TRBJ1-4; clone size: -; CDR3 protein: CASSTTWGGGYEKLFF; CDR3 DNA: TGTGCCAGCAGCACCACCTGGGGGGGCGGTTATGAAAAACTGTTTTTT
D gene: TRBD2; V gene: TRBV2; J gene: TRBJ2-3; clone size: few; CDR3 protein: CASSEGGAGGPADTQYF; CDR3 DNA: TGTGCCAGCAGTGAAGGTGGAGCGGGGGGGCCCGCAGATACGCAGTATTTT
D gene: -; V gene: TRBV11-2; J gene: TRBJ1-2; clone size: -; CDR3 protein: CASRPANKVYGYTF; CDR3 DNA: TGTGCCAGCAGACCTGCGAACAAGGTCTATGGCTACACCTTC
D gene: -; V gene: TRBV12-3/TRBV12-4; J gene: TRBJ1-2; clone size: -; CDR3 protein: CASSLNTVYGYTF; CDR3 DNA: TGTGCCAGCAGTTTAAATACAGTCTATGGCTACACCTTC
D gene: -; V gene: TRBV12-3/TRBV12-4; J gene: TRBJ2-2; clone size: -; CDR3 protein: CASSPRTSNTGELFF; CDR3 DNA: TGTGCCAGCAGTCCTCGGACATCGAACACCGGGGAGCTGTTTTTT
D gene: TRBD1; V gene: TRBV10-1; J gene: TRBJ1-1; clone size: -; CDR3 protein: CASSSDRANTEAFF; CDR3 DNA: TGCGCCAGCAGTTCCGACAGGGCCAACACTGAAGCTTTCTTT
D gene: -; V gene: TRBV29-1; J gene: TRBJ2-7; clone size: once; CDR3 protein: CSALPGDAYEQYF; CDR3 DNA: TGCAGCGCCTTACCAGGGGACGCCTACGAGCAGTACTTC